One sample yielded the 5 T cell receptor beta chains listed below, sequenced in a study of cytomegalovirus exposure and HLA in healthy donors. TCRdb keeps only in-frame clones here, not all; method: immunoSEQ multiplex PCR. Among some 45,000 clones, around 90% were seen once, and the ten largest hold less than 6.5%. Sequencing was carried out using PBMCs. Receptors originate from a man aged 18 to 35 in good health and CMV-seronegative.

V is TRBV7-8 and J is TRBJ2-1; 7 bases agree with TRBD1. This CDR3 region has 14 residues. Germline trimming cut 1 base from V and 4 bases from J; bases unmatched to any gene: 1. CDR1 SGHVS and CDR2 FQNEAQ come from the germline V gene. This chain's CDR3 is CASSLGGQYNEQFF. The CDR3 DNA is TGTGCCAGCAGCTTAGGGGGACAGTACAATGAGCAGTTCTTC.

Here the CDR3 reads CAIRGTSGSSYEQYF. In DNA form, the CDR3 reads TGTGCCATCAGAGGGACTAGCGGGAGCTCCTACGAGCAGTACTTC. This chain connects TRBV10-3 to TRBJ2-7, with TRBD2 identical over 14 bases. V dropped 6 bases and J dropped 0; count of bases not matched to a gene: 1. This CDR3 is 15 amino acids long. Germline assignment: CDR1 ENHRY and CDR2 SYGVKD.

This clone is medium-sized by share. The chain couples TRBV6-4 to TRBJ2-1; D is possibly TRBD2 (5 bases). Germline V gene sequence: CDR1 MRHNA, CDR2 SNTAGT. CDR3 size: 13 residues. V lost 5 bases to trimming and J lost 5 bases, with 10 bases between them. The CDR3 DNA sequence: TGTGCCAGCAGTCTGGACTCGAACAATGAGCAGTTCTTC. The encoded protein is CASSLDSNNEQFF.

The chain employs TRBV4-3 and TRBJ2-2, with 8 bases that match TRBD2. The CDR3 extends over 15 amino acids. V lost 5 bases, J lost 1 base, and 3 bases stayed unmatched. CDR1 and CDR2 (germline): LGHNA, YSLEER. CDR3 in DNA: TGCGCCAGCAGCTGGAGCGGGGGGAACACCGGGGAGCTGTTTTTT. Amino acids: CASSWSGGNTGELFF.

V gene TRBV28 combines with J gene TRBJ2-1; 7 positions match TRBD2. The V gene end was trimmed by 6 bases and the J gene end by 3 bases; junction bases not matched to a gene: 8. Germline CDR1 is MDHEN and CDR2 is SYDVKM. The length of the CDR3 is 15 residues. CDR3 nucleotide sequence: TGTGCCAGCAGCCAGGTAGCGGGTAACTACAATGAGCAGTTCTTC. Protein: CASSQVAGNYNEQFF. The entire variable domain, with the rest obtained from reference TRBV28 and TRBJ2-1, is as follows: DVKVTQSSRYLVKRTGEKVFLECVQDMDHENMFWYRQDPGLGLRLIYFSYDVKMKEKGDIPEGYSVSREKKERFSLILESASTNQTSMYLCASSQVAGNYNEQFFGPGTRLTVL.